These T cell receptor beta chains were read from a single sample in a study of blood T cell repertoires in COVID-19. The data were produced by immunoSEQ multiplex PCR, yet TCRdb's version contains in-frame clones alone and is incomplete. The sample has about 320,000 clones, around nine tenths seen once. Specimen: PBMCs or T cells enriched from blood (not recorded which). The receptors shown here come from a man in his fifties or sixties who had recovered from COVID-19. Both conserved end residues are part of each CDR3. D genes are given only for firm matches. Some rows mark clone size as missing; the rest say once, few, many or name a class of expanded clone.

>TRBV5-1|NA|TRBJ1-5|NA
TGCGCCAGCAGCTTACGGGGGGAAGAAGGTCAGCCCCAGCATTTT
CASSLRGEEGQPQHF
>TRBV18|TRBD2|TRBJ2-1|few
TGTGCCAGCTCACCCGCAGGCCGGCTAGCGGGGAAGAATGAGCAGTTCTTC
CASSPAGRLAGKNEQFF
>TRBV5-6|NA|TRBJ1-2|NA
TGTGCCAGCACCCCGGGAGGGGCGCGGATCGGGTATGGCTACACCTTC
CASTPGGARIGYGYTF
>TRBV15|NA|TRBJ2-1|NA
TGTGCCACCAGCGGTAGGAGGGTGGAAGATGAGCAGTTCTTC
CATSGRRVEDEQFF
>TRBV18|TRBD1|TRBJ1-1|NA
TGTGCCAGCTCACCTTCTCCGGGACAGGGTAAGACTGAAGCTTTCTTT
CASSPSPGQGKTEAFF
>TRBV5-4|NA|TRBJ1-2|NA
TGTGCCAGCAGCCCGAGACAAACCTATGGCTACACCTTC
CASSPRQTYGYTF
>TRBV21-1|NA|TRBJ2-2|NA
TGTGCCAGCAGCAAAGCGCGGAGGACAGGGTCAGAGAACACCGGGGAGCTGTTTTTT
CASSKARRTGSENTGELFF
>TRBV29-1|TRBD1|TRBJ1-2|NA
TGCAGCGTTGAAGGGCTCGGACAGGGGAGCCCCTATGGCTACACCTTC
CSVEGLGQGSPYGYTF
>TRBV5-4|NA|TRBJ2-3|NA
TGTGCCAGCAGCTTATCTAGCGCCCGAAGCACAGATACGCAGTATTTT
CASSLSSARSTDTQYF
>TRBV27|NA|TRBJ1-1|NA
TGTGCCACCCTACCGGCCAAAGGGAGAAAGAACACTGAAGCTTTCTTT
CATLPAKGRKNTEAFF
>TRBV7-7|TRBD2|TRBJ2-5|NA
TGTGCTAGCAGCTTAGGGGCTAGCGGGAGCGGAGAGACCCAGTACTTC
CASSLGASGSGETQYF
>TRBV7-2|TRBD2|TRBJ2-7|NA
TGTGCCAGCAGCTTAGGGACTAGCGGGAGTGTCAACGAGCAGTACTTC
CASSLGTSGSVNEQYF
>TRBV24-1|TRBD1|TRBJ1-5|NA
TGTGCCACCAGTGAGACAGGGCTTCAGCCCCAGCATTTT
CATSETGLQPQHF
>TRBV5-1|NA|TRBJ1-5|NA
TGCGCCAGCAGCTTCGGGGCAGGGGTTCAGCCCCAGCATTTT
CASSFGAGVQPQHF
>TRBV19|NA|TRBJ1-1|NA
TGTGCCAGTAGTGATTCGAGAGGTTACACTAACACTGAAGCTTTCTTT
CASSDSRGYTNTEAFF
>TRBV5-1|TRBD2|TRBJ2-5|NA
TGCGCCAGCAGCTCGGGACTAGCGGGAGGGGTACGGGAGACCCAGTACTTC
CASSSGLAGGVRETQYF
>TRBV29-1|TRBD1|TRBJ2-7|NA
TGCAGCGGAACAGGGGGGTTCTTCGACGAGCAGTACTTC
CSGTGGFFDEQYF
>TRBV12-5|TRBD2|TRBJ2-1|NA
TGTGCTAGTGGTCAGGGTAGCGGGGTCTCCTACAATGAGCAGTTCTTC
CASGQGSGVSYNEQFF